This T cell receptor beta chain was captured in a study of blood T cell repertoires in COVID-19. V dropped 4 bases and J dropped 1; count of bases not matched to a gene: 7. The CDR3 contains 15 residues. The germline gives CDR1 SGHRS, CDR2 YFSETQ. Comment on this clone: The identical CDR3 is also encoded by other nucleotide sequences in the sample.

In the source study's methods: Nucleated cell counts were estimated from reference gene primer amplification. Here immunoSEQ multiplex PCR was the method, and the copy in TCRdb shows in-frame clones only, minus some. V and J calls plus clone size are reproduced from that table; the DNA served to infer D and trimming. The sample shows 150,000 or so clones, approximately 80% of them seen only once. This sequence joins TRBV5-1 and TRBJ1-1; TRBD1 agrees at 7 bases. Source material: PBMCs or T cells enriched from blood (not recorded which). This clonotype originated in a man aged 40-49 years who had recovered from COVID-19. DNA of the CDR3: TGCGCCAGCAGCCTGACGACAGGGTCGAACACTGAAGCTTTCTTT. Translation: CASSLTTGSNTEAFF.